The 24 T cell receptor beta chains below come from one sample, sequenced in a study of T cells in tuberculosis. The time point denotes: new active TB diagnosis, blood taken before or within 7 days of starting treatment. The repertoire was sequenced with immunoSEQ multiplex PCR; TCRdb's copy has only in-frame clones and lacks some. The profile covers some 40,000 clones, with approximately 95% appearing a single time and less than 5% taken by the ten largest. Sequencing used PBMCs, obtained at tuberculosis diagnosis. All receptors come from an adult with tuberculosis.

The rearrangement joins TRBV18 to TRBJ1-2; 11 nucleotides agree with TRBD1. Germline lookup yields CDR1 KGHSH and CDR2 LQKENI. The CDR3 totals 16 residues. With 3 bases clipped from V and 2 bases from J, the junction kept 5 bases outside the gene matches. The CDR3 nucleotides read TGTGCCAGCTCACCGAACCGGGACAGGGGGAACTATGGCTACACCTTC. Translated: CASSPNRDRGNYGYTF.

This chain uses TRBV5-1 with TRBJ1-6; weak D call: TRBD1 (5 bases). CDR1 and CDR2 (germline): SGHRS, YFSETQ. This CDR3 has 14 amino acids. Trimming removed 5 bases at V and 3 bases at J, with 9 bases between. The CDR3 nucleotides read TGCGCCAGCAGTTCCCAGGGCTATAATTCACCCCTCCACTTT. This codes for CASSSQGYNSPLHF. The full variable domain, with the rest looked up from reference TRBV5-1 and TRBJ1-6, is KAGVTQTPRYLIKTRGQQVTLSCSPISGHRSVSWYQQTPGQGLQFLFEYFSETQRNKGNFPGRFSGRQFSNSRSEMNVSTLELGDSALYLCASSSQGYNSPLHFGNGTRLTVT.

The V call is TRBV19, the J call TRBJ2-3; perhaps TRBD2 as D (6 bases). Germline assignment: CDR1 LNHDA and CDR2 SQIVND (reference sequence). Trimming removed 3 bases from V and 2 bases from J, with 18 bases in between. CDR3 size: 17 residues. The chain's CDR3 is CASSMVHGGILTDTQYF. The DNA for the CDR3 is TGTGCCAGTAGTATGGTTCATGGAGGGATTCTCACAGATACGCAGTATTTT.

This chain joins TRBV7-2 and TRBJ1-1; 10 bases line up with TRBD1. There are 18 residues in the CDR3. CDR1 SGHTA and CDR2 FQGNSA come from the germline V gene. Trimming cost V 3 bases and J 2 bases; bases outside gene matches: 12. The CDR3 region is CASSFLLTGGRGNTEAFF. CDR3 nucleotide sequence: TGTGCCAGCAGCTTCTTGTTGACAGGGGGCCGTGGAAACACTGAAGCTTTCTTT.

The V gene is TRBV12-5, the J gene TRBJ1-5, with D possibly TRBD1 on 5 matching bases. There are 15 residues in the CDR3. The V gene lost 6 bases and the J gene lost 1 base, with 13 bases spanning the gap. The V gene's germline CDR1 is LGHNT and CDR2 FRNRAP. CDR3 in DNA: TGTGCTAGTGGCTGGACACAGGCAAGCAATCAGCCCCAGCATTTT. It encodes CASGWTQASNQPQHF.

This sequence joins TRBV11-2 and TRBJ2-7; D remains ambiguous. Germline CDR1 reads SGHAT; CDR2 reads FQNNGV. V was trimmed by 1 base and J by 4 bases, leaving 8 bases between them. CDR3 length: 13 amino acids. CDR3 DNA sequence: TGTGCCAGCAGCTTAGCCCCCGGTTACGAGCAGTACTTC. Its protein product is CASSLAPGYEQYF.

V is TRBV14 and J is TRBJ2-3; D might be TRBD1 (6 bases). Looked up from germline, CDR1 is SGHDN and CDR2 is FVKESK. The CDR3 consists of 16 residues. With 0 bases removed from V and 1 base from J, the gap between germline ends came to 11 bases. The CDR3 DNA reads TGTGCCAGCAGCCAAGATGGGGGCAGGGGCACAGATACGCAGTATTTT. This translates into CASSQDGGRGTDTQYF.

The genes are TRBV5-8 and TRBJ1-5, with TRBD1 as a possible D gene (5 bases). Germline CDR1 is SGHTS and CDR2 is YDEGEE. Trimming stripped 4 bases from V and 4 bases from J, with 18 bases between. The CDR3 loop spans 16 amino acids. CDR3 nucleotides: TGTGCCAGCAGCGAGACCGGGACTTCCTTAAATCAGCCCCAGCATTTT. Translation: CASSETGTSLNQPQHF.

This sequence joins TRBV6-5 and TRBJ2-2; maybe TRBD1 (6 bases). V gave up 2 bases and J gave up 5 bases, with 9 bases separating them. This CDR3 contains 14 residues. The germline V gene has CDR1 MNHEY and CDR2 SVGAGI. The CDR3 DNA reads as TGTGCCAGCAGTTACGGGACAAAAACCGGGGAGCTGTTTTTT. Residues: CASSYGTKTGELFF.

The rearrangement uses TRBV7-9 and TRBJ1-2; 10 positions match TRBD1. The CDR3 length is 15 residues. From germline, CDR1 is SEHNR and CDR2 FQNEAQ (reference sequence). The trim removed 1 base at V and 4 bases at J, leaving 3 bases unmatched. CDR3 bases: TGTGCCAGCAGCTTAGGCGGGGACAGGGGCTATGGCTACACCTTC. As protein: CASSLGGDRGYGYTF. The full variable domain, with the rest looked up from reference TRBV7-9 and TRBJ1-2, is DTGVSQNPRHKITKRGQNVTFRCDPISEHNRLYWYRQTLGQGPEFLTYFQNEAQLEKSRLLSDRFSAERPKGSFSTLEIQRTEQGDSAMYLCASSLGGDRGYGYTFGSGTRLTVV.

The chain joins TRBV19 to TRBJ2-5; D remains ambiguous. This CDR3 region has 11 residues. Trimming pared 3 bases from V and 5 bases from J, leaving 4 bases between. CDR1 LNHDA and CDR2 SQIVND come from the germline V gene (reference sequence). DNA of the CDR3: TGTGCCAGTAGTATTCAGGAGACCCAGTACTTC. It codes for CASSIQETQYF.

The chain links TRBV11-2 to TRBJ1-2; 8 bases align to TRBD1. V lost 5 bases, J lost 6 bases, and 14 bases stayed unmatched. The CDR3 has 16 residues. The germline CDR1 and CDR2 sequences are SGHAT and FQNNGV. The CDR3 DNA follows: TGTGCCAGCAGCCCGTCGGGGTTCCCGGACAGGGATGGCTACACCTTC. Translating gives CASSPSGFPDRDGYTF.

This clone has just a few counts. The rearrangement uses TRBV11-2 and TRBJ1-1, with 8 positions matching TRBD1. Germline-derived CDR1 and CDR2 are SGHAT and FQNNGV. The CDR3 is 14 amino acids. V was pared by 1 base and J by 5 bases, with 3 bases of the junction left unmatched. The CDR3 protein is CASSLAGGNTEAFF. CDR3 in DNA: TGTGCCAGCAGCTTAGCAGGGGGCAATACTGAAGCTTTCTTT. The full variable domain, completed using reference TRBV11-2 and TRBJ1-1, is EAGVAQSPRYKIIEKRQSVAFWCNPISGHATLYWYQQILGQGPKLLIQFQNNGVVDDSQLPKDRFSAERLKGVDSTLKIQPAKLEDSAVYLCASSLAGGNTEAFFGQGTRLTVV.

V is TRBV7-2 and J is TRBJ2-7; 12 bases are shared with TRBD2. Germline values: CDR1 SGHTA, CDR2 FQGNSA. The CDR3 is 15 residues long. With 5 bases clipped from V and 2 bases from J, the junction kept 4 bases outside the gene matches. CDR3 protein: CASSPTSGGPYEQYF. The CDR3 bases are TGTGCCAGCAGCCCCACTAGCGGGGGGCCCTACGAGCAGTACTTC.

The CDR3 DNA sequence: TGTGCCAGTAGCCGGGGACTAAACACAGATACGCAGTATTTT. Amino acid sequence: CASSRGLNTDTQYF. V is TRBV19 and J is TRBJ2-3; 7 bases agree with TRBD2. With 6 bases clipped from V and 2 bases from J, the junction kept 5 bases outside the gene matches. Germline-derived CDR1 and CDR2 are LNHDA and SQIVND (reference sequence). This CDR3 spans 14 amino acids.

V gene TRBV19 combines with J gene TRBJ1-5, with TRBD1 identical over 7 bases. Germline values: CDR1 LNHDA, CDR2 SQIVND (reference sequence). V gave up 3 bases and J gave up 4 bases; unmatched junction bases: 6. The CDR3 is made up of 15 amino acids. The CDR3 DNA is TGTGCCAGTAGTATTGGCAGGGGGTTGAATCAGCCCCAGCATTTT. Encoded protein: CASSIGRGLNQPQHF.

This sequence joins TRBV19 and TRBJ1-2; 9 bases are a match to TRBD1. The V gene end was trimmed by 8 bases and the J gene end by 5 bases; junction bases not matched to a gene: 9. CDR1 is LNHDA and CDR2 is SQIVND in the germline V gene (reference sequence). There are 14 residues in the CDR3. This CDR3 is CASWGGQGWYGYTF. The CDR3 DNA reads TGTGCCAGTTGGGGGGGACAGGGATGGTATGGCTACACCTTC.

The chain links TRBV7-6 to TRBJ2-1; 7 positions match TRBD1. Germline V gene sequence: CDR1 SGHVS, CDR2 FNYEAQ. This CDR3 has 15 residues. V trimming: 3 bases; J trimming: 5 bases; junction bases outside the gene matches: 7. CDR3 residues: CASSLVGQFNNEQFF. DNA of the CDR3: TGTGCCAGCAGCTTGGTGGGACAGTTCAACAATGAGCAGTTCTTC.

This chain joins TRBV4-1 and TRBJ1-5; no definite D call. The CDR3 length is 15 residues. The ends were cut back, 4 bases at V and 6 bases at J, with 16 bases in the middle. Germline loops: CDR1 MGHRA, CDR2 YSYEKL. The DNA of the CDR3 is TGCGCCAGCAGCCCAAAACCCGACCGGGGTCAGCCCCAGCATTTT. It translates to CASSPKPDRGQPQHF.

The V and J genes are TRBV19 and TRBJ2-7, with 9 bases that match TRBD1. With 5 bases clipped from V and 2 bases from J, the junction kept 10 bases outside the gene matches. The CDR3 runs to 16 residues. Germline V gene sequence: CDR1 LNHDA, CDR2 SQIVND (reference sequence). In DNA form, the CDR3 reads TGTGCCAGTAGTCCCCCAGGGACAGGGTTAGCCTACGAGCAGTACTTC. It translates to CASSPPGTGLAYEQYF. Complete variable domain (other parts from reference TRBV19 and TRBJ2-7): DGGITQSPKYLFRKEGQNVTLSCEQNLNHDAMYWYRQDPGQGLRLIYYSQIVNDFQKGDIAEGYSVSREKKESFPLTVTSAQKNPTAFYLCASSPPGTGLAYEQYFGPGTRLTVT.

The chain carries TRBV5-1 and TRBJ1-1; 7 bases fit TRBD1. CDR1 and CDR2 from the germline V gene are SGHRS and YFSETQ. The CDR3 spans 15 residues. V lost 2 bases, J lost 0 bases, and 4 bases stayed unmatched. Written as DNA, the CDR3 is TGCGCCAGCAGCTTAAGGACAGGCATGAACACTGAAGCTTTCTTT. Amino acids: CASSLRTGMNTEAFF.

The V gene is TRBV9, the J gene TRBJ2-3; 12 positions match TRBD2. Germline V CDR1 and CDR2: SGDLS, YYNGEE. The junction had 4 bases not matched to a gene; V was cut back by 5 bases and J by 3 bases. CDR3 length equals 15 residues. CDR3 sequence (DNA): TGTGCCAGCAGGCCTAGCGGGGGGGCGACAGATACGCAGTATTTT. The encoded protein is CASRPSGGATDTQYF.

The CDR3 reads CASSSRVDEKLFF. The CDR3 DNA reads TGTGCCAGCAGCTCCCGGGTAGACGAAAAACTGTTTTTT. V is TRBV6-6 and J is TRBJ1-4; D not certain. Per germline, CDR1 MNHNY and CDR2 SVGAGI (reference sequence). The CDR3 covers 13 residues. V gave up 6 bases and J gave up 8 bases, with 13 bases separating them.

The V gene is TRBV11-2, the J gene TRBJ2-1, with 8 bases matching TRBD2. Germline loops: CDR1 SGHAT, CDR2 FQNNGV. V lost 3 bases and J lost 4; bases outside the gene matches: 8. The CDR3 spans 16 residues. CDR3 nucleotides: TGTGCCAGCAGCTTTCGGACTAGCCGAGATTACAATGAGCAGTTCTTC. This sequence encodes CASSFRTSRDYNEQFF. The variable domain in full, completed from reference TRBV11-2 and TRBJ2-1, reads EAGVAQSPRYKIIEKRQSVAFWCNPISGHATLYWYQQILGQGPKLLIQFQNNGVVDDSQLPKDRFSAERLKGVDSTLKIQPAKLEDSAVYLCASSFRTSRDYNEQFFGPGTRLTVL.